This TCR beta chain came from a study of monozygotic twins with cystic fibrosis (dated by TCRdb to the early 2020s). Context from the whole study: Barcoded libraries were prepared with roughly 15 PCR cycles from around 3 micrograms of fragmented DNA. On the day blood was drawn, the twins' weight-for-height and FEVPerc (FEV1 disease centile) were ranked against those of the 1,100 or so cohort participants. Data for three of the twin pairs had been reported earlier in a different context. The cohort comprised ten female and six male twin pairs aged roughly 2.0 to 36.4 years, median roughly 8.8 years, mostly children and adolescents. TCR beta repertoires were compared within and between 16 monozygotic twin pairs with cystic fibrosis so that genetic influence on V and J gene usage could be assessed. Broader findings and caveats from the paper: Simpson clonality was generally low (median approximately 0.009), suggesting a naive-dominated repertoire, with higher clonality in the most severely affected patients. The cohort was small, and the number of shared CDR3s showed no association with age, concordance or disease severity. Nucleotide-identical clonotype sharing was significantly higher within monozygotic CF twin pairs than between unrelated CF individuals (P = 0.000026, Mann-Whitney). V gene usage was most similar to the co-twin in 13 of 16 pairs, and J usage was most similar to the co-twin in 8 of 16 pairs, which suggests genetic constraints.

The twin pairs came from the European Cystic Fibrosis Twin and Sibling Study Cohort, which recruited patients from roughly 160 CF clinics across 14 European countries. Zygosity and CFTR genotype were verified in-house, and zygosity was tested by multiplex PCR of nine short tandem repeat loci. Each twin gave a peripheral blood sample, and clinical parameters were documented on that same day of blood sampling. Phenol/chloroform extraction was used to isolate genomic DNA from peripheral blood cells, and the DNA was then kept in TE buffer at 4 degrees C. The CDR3 contains 16 residues, cysteine and phenylalanine counted. The CDR3 DNA has 48 bases and is translated from base 1. V ends up 4 bases short and J 3 bases short, with an unmatched junction base count of 5. Looking up the germline V gene yields CDR1 MNHEY and CDR2 SVGAGI. TCR beta CDR3 regions were amplified by multiplex PCR using the immunoSEQ immune profiling system, following the manufacturer's instructions. An Illumina NextSeq system was used for sequencing. Turning to the authors' computational methods: Sequence data were processed on the immunoSEQ Analyzer platform, and clonality was calculated as the square root of Simpson's index of productive rearrangements. V and J usage similarity was measured by Jensen-Shannon distance, and CDR3 generation probabilities were computed with OLGA. Shared CDR3 sequences were searched against the immuneACCESS database (August 2020) and VDJdb (December 2020). TCRdb holds this immuneACCESS table with in-frame rearrangements only. Some clones are missing; in checked studies, unresolved V genes explain under half, and the rest has no known cause. The D gene and trimming were derived from the DNA, and the V and J assignments and clone size from that table. In this sample the table shows some 33,000 clones, 75% to 95% of which occur a single time. Clones ranked in the top ten supply roughly 0.2% of the sample.

With respect to this clone: Its antigen remains undetermined. Base qualities are not at hand, and no much larger clone is one base apart.

The receptor chain draws on TRBV6-5 and TRBJ1-4, with TRBD1 matching 10 junction bases. The TCR comes from a boy aged 2 to 10 with cystic fibrosis. Material: blood. The nucleotides read TGTGCCAGCAGTTCGACAGGGGGCGCTTCTAATGAAAAACTGTTTTTT. This gives the protein CASSSTGGASNEKLFF.